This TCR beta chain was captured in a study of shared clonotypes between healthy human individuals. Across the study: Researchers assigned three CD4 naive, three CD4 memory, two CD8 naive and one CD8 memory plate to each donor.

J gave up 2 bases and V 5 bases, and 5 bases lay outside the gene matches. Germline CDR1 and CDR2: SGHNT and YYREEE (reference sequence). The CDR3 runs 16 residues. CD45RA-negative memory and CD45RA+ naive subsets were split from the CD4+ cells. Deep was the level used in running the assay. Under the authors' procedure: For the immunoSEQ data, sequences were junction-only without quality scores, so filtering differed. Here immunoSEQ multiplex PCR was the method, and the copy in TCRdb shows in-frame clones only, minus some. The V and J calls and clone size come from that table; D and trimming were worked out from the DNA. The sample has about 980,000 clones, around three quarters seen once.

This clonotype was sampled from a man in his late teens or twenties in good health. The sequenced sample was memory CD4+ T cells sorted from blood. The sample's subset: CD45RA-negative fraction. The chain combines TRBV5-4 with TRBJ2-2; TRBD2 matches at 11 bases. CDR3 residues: CASRPGTSGNTGELFF. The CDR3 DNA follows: TGTGCCAGCAGACCAGGGACTAGCGGAAACACCGGGGAGCTGTTTTTT.